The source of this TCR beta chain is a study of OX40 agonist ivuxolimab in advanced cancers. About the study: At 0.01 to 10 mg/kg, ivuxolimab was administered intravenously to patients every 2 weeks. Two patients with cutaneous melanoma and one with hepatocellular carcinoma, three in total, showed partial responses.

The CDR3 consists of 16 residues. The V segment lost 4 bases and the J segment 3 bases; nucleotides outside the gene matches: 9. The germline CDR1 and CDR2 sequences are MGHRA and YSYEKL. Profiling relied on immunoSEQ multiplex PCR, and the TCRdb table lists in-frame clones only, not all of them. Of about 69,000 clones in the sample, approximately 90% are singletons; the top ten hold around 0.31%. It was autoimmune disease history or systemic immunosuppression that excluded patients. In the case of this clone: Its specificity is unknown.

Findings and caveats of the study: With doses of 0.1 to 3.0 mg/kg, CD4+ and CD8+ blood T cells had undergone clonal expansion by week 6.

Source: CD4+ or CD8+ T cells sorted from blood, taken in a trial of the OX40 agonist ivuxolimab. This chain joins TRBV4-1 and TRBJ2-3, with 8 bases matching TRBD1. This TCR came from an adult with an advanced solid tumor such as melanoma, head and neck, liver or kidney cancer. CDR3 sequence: CASSPGQGSGTDTQYF. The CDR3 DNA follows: TGCGCCAGCAGCCCTGGACAGGGAAGCGGGACAGATACGCAGTATTTT.